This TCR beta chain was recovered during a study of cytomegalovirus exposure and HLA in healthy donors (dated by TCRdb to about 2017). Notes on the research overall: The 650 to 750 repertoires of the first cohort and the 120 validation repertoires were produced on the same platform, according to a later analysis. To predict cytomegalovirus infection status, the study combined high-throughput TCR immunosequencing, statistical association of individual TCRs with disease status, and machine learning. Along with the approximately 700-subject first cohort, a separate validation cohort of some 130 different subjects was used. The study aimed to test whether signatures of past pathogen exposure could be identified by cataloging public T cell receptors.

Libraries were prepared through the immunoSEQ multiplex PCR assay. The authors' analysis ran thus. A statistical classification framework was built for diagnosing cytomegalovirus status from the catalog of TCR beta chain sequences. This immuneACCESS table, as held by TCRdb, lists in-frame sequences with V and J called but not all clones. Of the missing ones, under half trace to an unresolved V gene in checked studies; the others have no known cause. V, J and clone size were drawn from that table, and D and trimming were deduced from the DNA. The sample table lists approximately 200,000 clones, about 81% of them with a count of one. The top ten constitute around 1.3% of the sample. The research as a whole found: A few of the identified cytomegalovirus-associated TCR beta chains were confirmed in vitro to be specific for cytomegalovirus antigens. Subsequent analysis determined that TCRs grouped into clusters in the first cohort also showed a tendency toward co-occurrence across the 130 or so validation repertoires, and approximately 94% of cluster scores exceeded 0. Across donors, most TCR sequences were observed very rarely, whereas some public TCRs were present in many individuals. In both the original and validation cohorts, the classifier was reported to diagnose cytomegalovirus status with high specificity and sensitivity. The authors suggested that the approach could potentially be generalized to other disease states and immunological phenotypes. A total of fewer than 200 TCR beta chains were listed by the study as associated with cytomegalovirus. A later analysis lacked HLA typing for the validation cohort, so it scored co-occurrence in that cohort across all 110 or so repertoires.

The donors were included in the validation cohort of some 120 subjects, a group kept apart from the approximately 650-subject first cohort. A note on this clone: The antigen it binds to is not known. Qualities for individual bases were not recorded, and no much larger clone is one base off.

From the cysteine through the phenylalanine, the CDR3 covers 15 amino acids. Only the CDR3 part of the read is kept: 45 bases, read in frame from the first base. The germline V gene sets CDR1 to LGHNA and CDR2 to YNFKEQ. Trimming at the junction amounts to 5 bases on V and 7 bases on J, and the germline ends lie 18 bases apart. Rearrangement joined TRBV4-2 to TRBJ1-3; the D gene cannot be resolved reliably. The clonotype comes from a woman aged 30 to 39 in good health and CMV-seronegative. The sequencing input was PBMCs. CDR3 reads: CASSYLSMLENTIYF. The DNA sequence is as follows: TGTGCCAGCAGCTACCTCTCAATGCTCGAGAACACCATATATTTT.